The next 32 T cell receptor beta chains were all read from a single sample in a study of T cells in Graves' hyperthyroidism and ophthalmopathy (dated by TCRdb to the late 2010s). Libraries were prepared through multiplex PCR. The sample was run on an Illumina HiSeq 2000. The TCR beta CDR3 regions were amplified from RNA transcripts. The first round of RT-PCR for the TCR CDR3 was performed with the HTBI primer set and the Qiagen OneStep RT-PCR kit. In TCRdb, the public reads were trimmed at Q25 with fastp and aligned with MiXCR, with productive beta chains retained. Rows with a matching CDR3 protein are joined into one entry that keeps the most common DNA and genes. Counted in this sample were over 120,000 distinct CDR3 sequences; 22% of them appeared once. The ten largest clones take up roughly 71% of the sample. Sequenced input: blood. These receptors all stem from a woman aged 50 to 60 with Graves' hyperthyroidism that later progressed to Graves' ophthalmopathy.

This clonotype has just one count. The CDR3: CASSLDRFYEQYF. DNA of the CDR3: TGTGCCAGCAGCTTAGACCGGTTCTACGAGCAGTACTTC. This chain uses TRBV11-2 with TRBJ2-7; no definite D call. Germline CDR1 and CDR2: SGHAT and FQNNGV. This CDR3 is 13 amino acids long. The V gene lost 0 bases and the J gene lost 3 bases, with 6 bases spanning the gap.

In this sample, this clonotype turned up a few times. This chain connects TRBV19 to TRBJ2-1; 7 bases are a match to TRBD2. This CDR3 spans 16 amino acids. Per the germline V gene, CDR1 is LNHDA and CDR2 is SQIVND (reference sequence). The V segment lost 5 bases and the J segment 4 bases; nucleotides outside the gene matches: 11. The CDR3 protein is CASSLAGPSGYNEQFF. The CDR3, as DNA: TGTGCCAGTAGTCTAGCTGGGCCTAGCGGATACAATGAGCAGTTCTTC.

The genes are TRBV11-3 and TRBJ1-1; no reliable D call. This CDR3 is 12 amino acids long. The germline V and J ends were trimmed by 5 bases and 1 base, with 5 bases remaining between them. CDR1 is SGHNT and CDR2 is YENEEA in the germline V gene. This CDR3 reads CASSHRNTEAFF. The CDR3 coding sequence is TGTGCCAGCAGCCACAGGAACACTGAAGCTTTCTTT.

The chain recombines TRBV7-6 with TRBJ2-7; no clear D gene. This CDR3 is built from 12 residues. The germline gives CDR1 SGHVS, CDR2 FNYEAQ. V gave up 7 bases and J gave up 4 bases, with 11 bases separating them. CDR3 nucleotides: TGTGCCAGCACCGATGACATTTACGAGCAGTACTTC. Translating gives CASTDDIYEQYF.

Comment on this clonotype: A much larger clone differs from this one at a single base, so this may be a read error. This chain uses TRBV27 with TRBJ2-7; possible D gene TRBD2, 5 bases. Germline V gene sequence: CDR1 MNHEY, CDR2 SMNVEV (reference sequence). The CDR3 covers 14 residues. The CDR3 nucleotides are TGTACCAGCAGTTTAGGGCGGGCAAGCTACGAGCAGTACTTC. The encoded protein is CTSSLGRASYEQYF.

This clonotype was recorded at least ten times. This chain uses TRBV9 with TRBJ2-1; D remains unclear. The CDR3 length is 15 residues. V lost 6 bases to trimming and J lost 0 bases, with 13 bases between them. Germline V gene data show CDR1 as SGDLS and CDR2 as YYNGEE. The CDR3, as DNA: TGTGCCAGCACAGGACCAGGAAGCTCCTACAATGAGCAGTTCTTC. This sequence encodes CASTGPGSSYNEQFF.

The chain recombines TRBV7-2 with TRBJ1-2, with 12 bases matching TRBD1. Unmatched junction bases numbered 13, after V lost 4 bases and J lost 4 bases. CDR3 length: 18 residues. Germline CDR1 is SGHTA and CDR2 is FQGNSA. CDR3 loop: CASSSISGTGGALYGYTF. CDR3 nucleotide sequence: TGTGCCAGCAGCTCAATTTCCGGGACAGGGGGCGCTCTCTATGGCTACACCTTC.

The CDR3 reads CASSFGGARNTGELFF. DNA for the CDR3: TGTGCCAGCAGTTTCGGAGGGGCGAGAAACACCGGGGAGCTGTTTTTT. V gene TRBV28 combines with J gene TRBJ2-2, with a tentative D call TRBD2 (6 bases). Germline V gene lookup returns CDR1 MDHEN and CDR2 SYDVKM. V lost 3 bases to trimming and J lost 2 bases, with 13 bases between them. This CDR3 region has 16 residues.

This clonotype was observed a handful of times. V and J are TRBV9 and TRBJ2-1, with TRBD1 as a possible D gene (5 bases). In germline, CDR1 is SGDLS, CDR2 YYNGEE. The CDR3 is made up of 15 amino acids. V lost 0 bases to trimming and J lost 4 bases, with 11 bases between them. As DNA, the CDR3 is TGTGCCAGCAGCGTAGTCGCAGGGTCGTACAATGAGCAGTTCTTC. This translates into CASSVVAGSYNEQFF.

In its sample, this clonotype was seen many times. The chain recombines TRBV20-1 with TRBJ2-3; 9 positions agree with TRBD2. CDR1 is DFQATT and CDR2 is SNEGSKA in the germline V gene (reference sequence). The CDR3 extends over 14 amino acids. The ends lost 6 bases at V and 0 bases at J; junction bases unmatched: 4. This CDR3 is CSARTSGSTDTQYF. DNA for the CDR3: TGCAGTGCCCGAACTAGCGGGAGCACAGATACGCAGTATTTT.

In its sample, this clonotype was seen many times. V and J are TRBV12-3 or TRBV12-4 and TRBJ2-1; the match to TRBD1 covers 7 bases. This CDR3 is built from 15 residues. Unmatched junction bases numbered 4, after V lost 2 bases and J lost 3 bases. The CDR3 DNA reads as TGTGCCAGCAGTTTAAGGGCAGGGGGCTACAATGAGCAGTTCTTC. As protein: CASSLRAGGYNEQFF.

This clonotype has at least ten counts. The chain uses TRBV2 and TRBJ2-7; 8 positions agree with TRBD2. The germline gives CDR1 SNHLY, CDR2 FYNNEI. This CDR3 spans 16 amino acids. J gave up 6 bases and V 3 bases, and 13 bases lay outside the gene matches. CDR3 region: CASSERGGREAGEQYF. DNA of the CDR3: TGTGCCAGCAGTGAGCGGGGAGGGCGGGAGGCCGGCGAGCAGTACTTC.

This clonotype appeared many times. The V call is TRBV27, the J call TRBJ2-4; tentative D call: TRBD1 (6 bases). CDR1 is MNHEY and CDR2 is SMNVEV in the germline V gene (reference sequence). CDR3 length equals 14 residues. Trimming pared 4 bases from V and 1 base from J, leaving 8 bases between. The CDR3 DNA reads TGTGCCAGCAGTTACCAGGGGGCCAAAAACATTCAGTACTTC. The encoded protein is CASSYQGAKNIQYF.

This clonotype occurred many times. The rearrangement joins TRBV20-1 to TRBJ2-1; 14 bases agree with TRBD2. The V gene end was trimmed by 5 bases and the J gene end by 0 bases; junction bases not matched to a gene: 3. Germline CDR1 DFQATT, CDR2 SNEGSKA (reference sequence). The CDR3 totals 16 residues. The CDR3, as DNA: TGCAGTGCTCGACTAGCGGGAGGGAGCTCCTACAATGAGCAGTTCTTC. Protein product: CSARLAGGSSYNEQFF.

This clonotype was recorded many times. The CDR3 reads CASSLWSSGASTEQFF. The CDR3 DNA is TGTGCCAGCAGCCTATGGTCCTCCGGTGCCTCGACAGAGCAGTTCTTC. The chain has TRBV3-1 and TRBJ2-1; no reliable D call. This CDR3 has 16 amino acids. The germline V gene has CDR1 LGHDT and CDR2 YNNKEL (reference sequence). The V end lost 4 bases, the J end lost 10 bases, and 23 bases lay between the germline ends.

This clonotype was observed at least ten times. The chain employs TRBV27 and TRBJ2-5; 10 nucleotides line up with TRBD2. This CDR3 spans 17 amino acids. The trim removed 3 bases at V and 4 bases at J, leaving 11 bases unmatched. CDR1 MNHEY and CDR2 SMNVEV come from the germline V gene (reference sequence). DNA for the CDR3: TGTGCCAGCAGTTTTTTGGCTAGCGGGAGTTTTGGAGAGACCCAGTACTTC. Translating it yields CASSFLASGSFGETQYF.

In its sample, this clonotype was seen a few times. The chain uses TRBV7-9 and TRBJ2-5; TRBD2 agrees at 14 bases. Looked up from germline, CDR1 is SEHNR and CDR2 is FQNEAQ (reference sequence). This CDR3 region has 16 residues. V lost 5 bases and J lost 5; bases outside the gene matches: 7. The chain's CDR3 is CASSLRLAGGLETQYF. The CDR3 DNA sequence: TGTGCCAGCAGCCTGCGACTAGCGGGAGGGCTGGAGACCCAGTACTTC.

A single count supports this clonotype. The rearrangement uses TRBV28 and TRBJ1-1; no firm D call. Germline CDR1 reads MDHEN; CDR2 reads SYDVKM. V lost 6 bases, J lost 1 base, and 12 bases lay in between. The CDR3 consists of 14 residues. The CDR3 DNA is TGTGCCAGCAGACCCCCGGCAGCGAACACTGAAGCTTTCTTT. This codes for CASRPPAANTEAFF.

The chain carries TRBV11-3 and TRBJ2-5; D unclear. Looked up from germline, CDR1 is SGHNT and CDR2 is YENEEA. V lost 4 bases, J lost 7 bases, and 10 bases lay in between. CDR3 length: 12 residues. The CDR3 region is CASSSIPGTQYF. The DNA for the CDR3 is TGTGCCAGCAGCTCAATCCCAGGGACCCAGTACTTC.

Worth noting for this clonotype: A much larger clonotype is one base distant, so this may be a read error. The chain recombines TRBV7-8 with TRBJ2-4, with TRBD1 identical over 7 bases. CDR3 length: 22 residues. V was clipped by 2 bases and J by 3 bases; unmatched bases: 25. Germline values: CDR1 SGHVS, CDR2 FQNEAQ. CDR3 DNA: TGTGCCAGCAGCTTAAGCTCCCTAGGGATGGAGCCACAGGGGAGTGGCAAAAACATTCAGTACTTC. It is translated as CASSLSSLGMEPQGSGKNIQYF. Full variable domain (outside the CDR3, taken from reference TRBV7-8 and TRBJ2-4): GAGVSQSPRYKVAKRGQDVALRCDPISGHVSLFWYQQALGQGPEFLTYFQNEAQLDKSGLPSDRFFAERPEGSVSTLKIQRTQQEDSAVYLCASSLSSLGMEPQGSGKNIQYFGAGTRLSVL.

At least ten counts were recorded for this clonotype. The chain joins TRBV6-2 or TRBV6-3 to TRBJ1-1; possible D gene TRBD1, 6 bases. This CDR3 is built from 15 residues. Germline V gene data show CDR1 as MNHEY and CDR2 as SVGEGT. V shed 8 bases and J shed 1 base, with 17 bases lying between them. Here the CDR3 DNA reads TGTGCCAGCCTCGGGGCGGGACACACGAACACTGAAGCTTTCTTT. Protein: CASLGAGHTNTEAFF.

This clonotype appeared a few times. V usage is TRBV10-2 and J usage is TRBJ2-6; the match to TRBD1 covers 10 bases. CDR1 and CDR2 (germline): WSHSY, SAAADI. The CDR3 has 16 residues. The V gene end was trimmed by 6 bases and the J gene end by 4 bases; junction bases not matched to a gene: 6. The CDR3 is CASSPGQGRGANVLTF. Here the CDR3 DNA reads TGCGCCAGCAGCCCGGGACAGGGGAGGGGGGCCAACGTCCTGACTTTC.

This clonotype appeared many times. The chain employs TRBV18 and TRBJ1-6, with a weak D call TRBD1 (6 bases). Germline V CDR1 and CDR2: KGHSH, LQKENI. The CDR3 sequence is 13 residues long. The ends were cut back, 4 bases at V and 8 bases at J, with 9 bases in the middle. Written as DNA, the CDR3 is TGTGCCAGCTCACTAAACAGGGATTCACCCCTCCACTTT. Translation: CASSLNRDSPLHF.

In DNA, the CDR3 is TGTGCCAGCAGCTTCGGTGACACTAGCAATCAGCCCCAGCATTTT. Translation: CASSFGDTSNQPQHF. The chain has TRBV7-9 and TRBJ1-5, with D hard to call. This CDR3 contains 15 residues. CDR1 is SEHNR and CDR2 is FQNEAQ in the germline V gene (reference sequence). The V gene lost 3 bases and the J gene lost 0 bases, with 9 bases spanning the gap.

At least ten counts were recorded for this clonotype. This sequence joins TRBV6-2 or TRBV6-3 and TRBJ2-3; D might be TRBD2 (6 bases). V was pared by 3 bases and J by 5 bases, with 15 bases between. There are 15 residues in the CDR3. Germline lookup yields CDR1 MNHEY and CDR2 SVGEGT. In DNA, the CDR3 is TGTGCCAGCAGTTATCTCCAAGCGGGTCTAGATACGCAGTATTTT. Translating it yields CASSYLQAGLDTQYF.

This clonotype came up a few times. The rearrangement links TRBV19 to TRBJ1-2; 9 bases agree with TRBD1. CDR1 LNHDA and CDR2 SQIVND come from the germline V gene (reference sequence). The CDR3 covers 12 residues. Unmatched junction bases numbered 3, after V lost 7 bases and J lost 6 bases. CDR3 sequence: CASTRDRDGYTF. The CDR3 DNA reads TGTGCCAGTACCAGGGACAGGGATGGCTACACCTTC.

This chain connects TRBV5-6 to TRBJ2-7; 10 positions match TRBD2. Losses at the gene ends were 2 bases for V and 5 bases for J; bases not matched to a gene: 7. The CDR3 is 15 amino acids. CDR1 is SGHDT and CDR2 is YYEEEE in the germline V gene. Here the CDR3 reads CASSFGLAGANEQYF. The CDR3 DNA sequence: TGTGCCAGCAGCTTTGGGCTAGCGGGAGCCAACGAGCAGTACTTC.

This chain connects TRBV20-1 to TRBJ2-3; D could derive from TRBD1 or TRBD2 (6 bases each). The germline gives CDR1 DFQATT, CDR2 SNEGSKA (reference sequence). V lost 6 bases and J 4 bases, leaving 23 bases between the germline ends. The CDR3 loop spans 16 amino acids. CDR3 nucleotides: TGCAGTGCCTTACTCCCCCCTGGGGGGCTCTCAGATACGCAGTATTTT. Residues: CSALLPPGGLSDTQYF.

This clonotype was detected ten times or more. The chain is built from TRBV30 and TRBJ1-5; a weak D match, TRBD1 (5 bases). Germline V gene lookup returns CDR1 GTSNPN and CDR2 SVGIG (reference sequence). V lost 4 bases and J 5 bases, leaving 15 bases between the germline ends. The CDR3 runs 14 residues. The CDR3 sequence is CAWTPGLGDQPQHF. Here the CDR3 DNA reads TGTGCCTGGACCCCAGGGCTCGGGGATCAGCCCCAGCATTTT.

There are a few counts of this clonotype. The V and J genes are TRBV7-2 and TRBJ2-3; 8 bases are shared with TRBD1. Per germline, CDR1 SGHTA and CDR2 FQGNSA. This CDR3 region has 17 residues. V shed 1 base, J shed 1 base, and the junction held 7 bases outside the gene matches. In DNA, the CDR3 is TGTGCCAGCAGCTTAGGGGTACCGGGACAGGGCACAGATACGCAGTATTTT. Protein sequence: CASSLGVPGQGTDTQYF.

This clonotype was seen repeatedly, ten times or more. Here the CDR3 DNA reads TGTGCCTGGAGCACCGGACAGGGGAACTATGGCTACACCTTC. Residues: CAWSTGQGNYGYTF. The gene calls are TRBV30 and TRBJ1-2, with TRBD1 matching over 9 bases. This CDR3 has 14 residues. CDR1 is GTSNPN and CDR2 is SVGIG in the germline V gene (reference sequence). After removal of 3 bases from V and 2 bases from J, the junction contained 4 bases not matched to a gene. The full variable domain, its missing parts supplied by reference TRBV30 and TRBJ1-2, is SQTIHQWPATLVQPVGSPLSLECTVEGTSNPNLYWYRQAAGRGLQLLFYSVGIGQISSEVPQNLSASRPQDRQFILSSKKLLLSDSGFYLCAWSTGQGNYGYTFGSGTRLTVV.

There are many counts of this clonotype. This chain connects TRBV20-1 to TRBJ2-1; 10 nucleotides align to TRBD2. V gave up 6 bases and J gave up 4 bases; unmatched junction bases: 6. Germline CDR1 is DFQATT and CDR2 is SNEGSKA (reference sequence). The CDR3 length is 14 residues. The CDR3 loop is CSAELLAGYNEQFF. The CDR3 DNA reads TGCAGTGCGGAGCTACTAGCGGGGTACAATGAGCAGTTCTTC.